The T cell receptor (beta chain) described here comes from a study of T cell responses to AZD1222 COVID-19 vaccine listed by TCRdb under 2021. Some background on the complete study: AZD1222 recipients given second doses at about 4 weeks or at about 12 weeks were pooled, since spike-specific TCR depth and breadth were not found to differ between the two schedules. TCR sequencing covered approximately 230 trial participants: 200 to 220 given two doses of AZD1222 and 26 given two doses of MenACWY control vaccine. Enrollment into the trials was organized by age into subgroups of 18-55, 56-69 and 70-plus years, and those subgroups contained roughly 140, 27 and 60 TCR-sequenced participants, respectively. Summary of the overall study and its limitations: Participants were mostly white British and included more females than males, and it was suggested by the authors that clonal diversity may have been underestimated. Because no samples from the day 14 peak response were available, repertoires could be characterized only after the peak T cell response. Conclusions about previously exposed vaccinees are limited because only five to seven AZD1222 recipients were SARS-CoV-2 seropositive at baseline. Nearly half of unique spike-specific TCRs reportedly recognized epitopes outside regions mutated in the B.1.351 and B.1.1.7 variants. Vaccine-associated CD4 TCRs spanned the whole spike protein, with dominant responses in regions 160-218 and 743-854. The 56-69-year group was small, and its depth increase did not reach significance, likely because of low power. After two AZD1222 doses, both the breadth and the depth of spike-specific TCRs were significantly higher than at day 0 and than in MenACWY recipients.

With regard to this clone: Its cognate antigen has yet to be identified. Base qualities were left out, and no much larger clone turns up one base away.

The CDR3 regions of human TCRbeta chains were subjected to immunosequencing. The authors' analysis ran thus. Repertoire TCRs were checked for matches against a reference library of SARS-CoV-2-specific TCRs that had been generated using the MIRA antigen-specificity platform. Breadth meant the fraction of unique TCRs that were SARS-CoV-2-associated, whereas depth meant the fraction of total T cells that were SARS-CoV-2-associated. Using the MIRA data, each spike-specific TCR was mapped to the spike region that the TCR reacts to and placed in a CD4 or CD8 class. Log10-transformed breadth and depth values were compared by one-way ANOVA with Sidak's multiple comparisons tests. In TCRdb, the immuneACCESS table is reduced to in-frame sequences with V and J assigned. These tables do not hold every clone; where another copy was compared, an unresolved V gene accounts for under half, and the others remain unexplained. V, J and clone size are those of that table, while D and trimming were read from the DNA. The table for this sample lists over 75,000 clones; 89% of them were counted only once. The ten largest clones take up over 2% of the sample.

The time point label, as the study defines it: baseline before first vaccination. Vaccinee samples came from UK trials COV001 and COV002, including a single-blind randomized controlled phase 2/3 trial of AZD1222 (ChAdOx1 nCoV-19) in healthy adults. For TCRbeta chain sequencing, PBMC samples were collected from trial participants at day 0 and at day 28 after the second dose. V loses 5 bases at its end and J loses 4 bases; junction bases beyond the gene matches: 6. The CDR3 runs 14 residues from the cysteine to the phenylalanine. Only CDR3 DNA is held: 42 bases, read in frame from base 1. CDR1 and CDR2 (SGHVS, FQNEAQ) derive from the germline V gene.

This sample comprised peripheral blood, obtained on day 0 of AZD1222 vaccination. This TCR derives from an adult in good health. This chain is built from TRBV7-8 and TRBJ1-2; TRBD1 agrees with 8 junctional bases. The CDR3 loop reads CASSPRTGSYGYTF. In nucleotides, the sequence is TGTGCCAGCAGCCCTAGGACAGGGAGCTATGGCTACACCTTC.